This TCR beta chain was profiled in a study of identical twins. This clonotype was observed a handful of times. Each CDR3 protein is one row after TCRdb ran MiXCR on the 5' RACE reads. The sample comprises roughly 500,000 distinct CDR3 sequences, 22% of which are singletons, and around 0.91% rests with the top ten. With 5 bases clipped from V and 4 bases from J, the junction kept 6 bases outside the gene matches. Germline V gene sequence: CDR1 DFQATT, CDR2 SNEGSKA (reference sequence). This CDR3 is built from 13 residues. This sample also appeared in a second study, on T cells expressing NK-cell markers.

The chain combines TRBV20-1 with TRBJ2-7; TRBD1 matches 9 bases. This TCR derives from a woman under 30 in good health. The sample was CD4+ T cells sorted from blood. CDR3 coding DNA: TGCAGTGCTCGAGGGGGGACAGGGTACGAGCAGTACTTC. Translating it yields CSARGGTGYEQYF.